The next 24 T cell receptor beta chains were all read from a single sample in a study of T cell responses to AZD1222 COVID-19 vaccine. TCRdb's copy holds only in-frame clones and misses some; the assay was immunoSEQ multiplex PCR. Of tens of thousands of clones listed, 89% were seen once; the top ten hold around 9.3%. The material sequenced was peripheral blood, taken 28 days after the second AZD1222 dose. Every receptor here comes from an adult who received the AZD1222 COVID-19 vaccine.

This clone was observed a handful of times. V gene TRBV19 combines with J gene TRBJ2-1, with D possibly being TRBD2 (6 bases). CDR1 and CDR2 (germline): LNHDA, SQIVND (reference sequence). Trimming removed 5 bases from V and 0 bases from J, with 14 bases in between. The CDR3 consists of 16 residues. Written as DNA, the CDR3 is TGTGCCAGTAGTCTCCCCCTGGGGGGCTCCTACAATGAGCAGTTCTTC. Translated, it gives CASSLPLGGSYNEQFF.

V and J are TRBV6-2 or TRBV6-3 and TRBJ1-1, with a tentative D call TRBD1 (6 bases). The germline gives CDR1 MNHEY, CDR2 SVGEGT. V dropped 4 bases and J dropped 4 bases, with 13 bases sitting between them. The CDR3 totals 14 residues. The CDR3 region is CASSSGVASTEAFF. Here the CDR3 DNA reads TGTGCCAGCAGTTCAGGGGTGGCTAGCACTGAAGCTTTCTTT.

This chain uses TRBV5-4 with TRBJ2-7; D unresolved. Germline V gene data show CDR1 as SGHNT and CDR2 as YYREEE (reference sequence). Trimming pared 0 bases from V and 2 bases from J, leaving 12 bases between. The CDR3 is 15 amino acids. CDR3 in DNA: TGTGCCAGCAGCTTGGGACCTTCCGGGCCCTACGAGCAGTACGTC. Its protein is CASSLGPSGPYEQYV.

The chain combines TRBV6-1 with TRBJ1-3; the D gene is possibly TRBD1 (5 bases). Trimming took 1 base from V and 4 from J, leaving 14 bases between them. The CDR3 extends over 16 amino acids. The germline V gene has CDR1 MNHNS and CDR2 SASEGT. CDR3 loop: CASSEVRRVGGNTIYF. The CDR3 nucleotides read TGTGCCAGCAGTGAAGTCCGCAGGGTGGGGGGAAACACCATATATTTT.

The chain uses TRBV28 and TRBJ1-5; D not certain. Per the germline V gene, CDR1 is MDHEN and CDR2 is SYDVKM. The CDR3 is 15 amino acids. V lost 3 bases and J lost 11, with 20 bases in between. In nucleotides, the CDR3 is TGTGCCAGCAGTTTGTTAGGAGGGCGCGGCGGGGCCCAGCATTTT. Its translation: CASSLLGGRGGAQHF.

J is TRBJ2-3 and V is TRBV5-1; D perhaps matches TRBD2 (5 bases). The CDR3 runs 17 residues. V gave up 4 bases and J gave up 2 bases, with 20 bases separating them. CDR1 is SGHRS, CDR2 YFSETQ, per germline. The CDR3 region has the DNA TGCGCCAGCAGCATGGAGGTCCGGGCCCCGCACACAGATACGCAGTATTTT. As protein: CASSMEVRAPHTDTQYF.

The chain recombines TRBV27 with TRBJ2-3, with 8 nucleotides matching TRBD1. Trimming cost V 4 bases and J 4 bases; bases outside gene matches: 19. The CDR3 contains 19 residues. From germline, CDR1 is MNHEY and CDR2 SMNVEV (reference sequence). In DNA form, the CDR3 reads TGTGCCAGCAGTTCCCGATGGACCCTCGGGACAGGTCGAGCAGATACGCAGTATTTT. Amino acids: CASSSRWTLGTGRADTQYF.

This clone was seen just once. V usage is TRBV6-6 and J usage is TRBJ2-2; D is perhaps TRBD1 or TRBD2 (6 bases each). Germline values: CDR1 MNHNY, CDR2 SVGAGI (reference sequence). Trimming removed 4 bases at V and 6 bases at J, with 15 bases between. The CDR3 is 15 residues long. The CDR3 nucleotides are TGTGCCAGCAGTTTCCGAGGGGGAGGCGCCGGGGAGCTGTTTTTT. Translated, it gives CASSFRGGGAGELFF.

V is TRBV7-9 and J is TRBJ2-1, with TRBD2 as a possible D gene (6 bases). V lost 5 bases and J 4 bases, leaving 12 bases between the germline ends. The CDR3 covers 14 residues. CDR1 and CDR2 from the germline V gene are SEHNR and FQNEAQ (reference sequence). CDR3 in DNA: TGTGCCAGCAGCCAACGGACTAATTACAATGAGCAGTTCTTC. It encodes CASSQRTNYNEQFF.

With regard to this clone: Other DNA sequences of this sample code for an identical CDR3. This chain connects TRBV7-8 to TRBJ2-5, with a weak D call TRBD1 (5 bases). This CDR3 is 15 amino acids long. The germline V gene has CDR1 SGHVS and CDR2 FQNEAQ. The V end was cut by 1 base, the J end by 5 bases, with 14 bases between. CDR3 in DNA: TGTGCCAGCAGCTTAGGCGCAGGGCTGTGGGAGACCCAGTACTTC. As protein: CASSLGAGLWETQYF.

This chain connects TRBV19 to TRBJ1-1, with 10 positions matching TRBD1. Trimming took 5 bases from V and 6 from J; bases not matched to a gene: 12. This CDR3 is 16 amino acids long. Germline V gives CDR1 LNHDA, CDR2 SQIVND (reference sequence). The CDR3 bases are TGTGCCAGTAGTCGAAATCGTGGGACAGGGGTCCCTGAAGCTTTCTTT. Translating it yields CASSRNRGTGVPEAFF.

The chain carries TRBV10-3 and TRBJ1-1; TRBD1 is a possible D gene (6 bases). The CDR3 spans 15 residues. V was shortened by 0 bases and J by 2 bases, with 10 bases between the two germline ends. The germline gives CDR1 ENHRY, CDR2 SYGVKD. The CDR3 loop reads CAISESRGPNTEAFF. DNA of the CDR3: TGTGCCATCAGTGAGTCTCGGGGGCCTAACACTGAAGCTTTCTTT.

CDR3 nucleotide sequence: TGTGCCAGTAGTATGCACGGCTCCGTGAAAGCTTTCTTT. This translates into CASSMHGSVKAFF. This chain connects TRBV19 to TRBJ1-1, with D unclear. The CDR3 runs 13 residues. Germline CDR1 and CDR2: LNHDA and SQIVND (reference sequence). V gave up 3 bases and J gave up 9 bases, with 14 bases separating them.

The rearrangement joins TRBV5-1 to TRBJ1-2; D is unresolved. CDR1 is SGHRS and CDR2 is YFSETQ in the germline V gene. Trimming stripped 0 bases from V and 2 bases from J, with 8 bases between. The CDR3 is 14 residues long. Here the CDR3 reads CASSLAGENYGYTF. The CDR3 DNA reads as TGCGCCAGCAGCTTGGCCGGGGAGAACTATGGCTACACCTTC.

The chain employs TRBV11-2 and TRBJ2-1; the match to TRBD2 covers 8 bases. V shed 1 base and J 8 bases; nucleotides not matched to a gene: 13. The CDR3 spans 17 residues. Germline-derived CDR1 and CDR2 are SGHAT and FQNNGV. The CDR3 here is CASSLASSGPPRDEQFF. CDR3 coding DNA: TGTGCCAGCAGCTTAGCTTCTAGCGGGCCCCCGAGGGATGAGCAGTTCTTC.

The V gene is TRBV27, the J gene TRBJ2-5; weak D call: TRBD2 (7 bases). V was clipped by 5 bases and J by 5 bases, with 18 bases between them. The length of the CDR3 is 15 residues. Per germline, CDR1 MNHEY and CDR2 SMNVEV (reference sequence). The CDR3 spells CASSGWTGGRETQYF. CDR3 DNA sequence: TGTGCCAGCAGTGGGTGGACGGGGGGCAGGGAGACCCAGTACTTC.

The chain is built from TRBV7-2 and TRBJ1-2; D might be TRBD1 (5 bases). The CDR3 runs 15 residues. V lost 0 bases and J lost 4, with 12 bases in between. Germline values: CDR1 SGHTA, CDR2 FQGNSA. The CDR3 spells CASSLATAGPYGYTF. The CDR3 bases are TGTGCCAGCAGCTTAGCGACCGCAGGGCCCTATGGCTACACCTTC.

This chain uses TRBV5-1 with TRBJ2-7, with D unclear. The germline CDR1 and CDR2 sequences are SGHRS and YFSETQ. The CDR3 totals 15 residues. Between the trimmed V and J ends, which lost 0 bases and 0 bases, there was a span of 10 bases. DNA for the CDR3: TGCGCCAGCAGCTTGGGCTGGGGAAGCTCCTACGAGCAGTACTTC. Protein sequence: CASSLGWGSSYEQYF.

This clone showed up just once. This sequence joins TRBV4-1 and TRBJ1-1; 7 bases align to TRBD1. V lost 5 bases to trimming and J lost 6 bases; unmatched junction nucleotides: 3. Germline lookup yields CDR1 MGHRA and CDR2 YSYEKL. The CDR3 contains 12 residues. The CDR3 protein is CASSTRGSEAFF. CDR3 DNA sequence: TGCGCCAGCAGCACCAGGGGGTCTGAAGCTTTCTTT.

This clone occurred a few times. The chain employs TRBV19 and TRBJ1-4; 10 bases map to TRBD1. Germline V gives CDR1 LNHDA, CDR2 SQIVND (reference sequence). The CDR3 is made up of 15 amino acids. V shed 3 bases, J shed 5 bases, and the junction held 3 bases outside the gene matches. The CDR3 reads CASSMGDRGNEKLFF. The CDR3 DNA reads as TGTGCCAGTAGTATGGGGGACAGGGGCAATGAAAAACTGTTTTTT.

The chain joins TRBV19 to TRBJ1-4, with TRBD1 as a possible D gene (5 bases). Germline loops: CDR1 LNHDA, CDR2 SQIVND (reference sequence). V dropped 3 bases and J dropped 3 bases, with 11 bases sitting between them. This CDR3 spans 15 amino acids. As DNA, the CDR3 is TGTGCCAGTAGTATGGGGGGAATCCCTAATGAAAAACTGTTTTTT. Amino acids: CASSMGGIPNEKLFF.

The genes are TRBV18 and TRBJ1-1; D is unclear. This CDR3 is built from 14 residues. Between the trimmed V and J ends, which lost 1 base and 8 bases, there was a span of 14 bases. Germline V gene sequence: CDR1 KGHSH, CDR2 LQKENI. This CDR3 is CASSPLGVGSEAFF. CDR3 DNA: TGTGCCAGCTCACCACTAGGCGTAGGATCCGAAGCTTTCTTT. Supplemented by reference TRBV18 and TRBJ1-1, the full variable domain reads NAGVMQNPRHLVRRRGQEARLRCSPMKGHSHVYWYRQLPEEGLKFMVYLQKENIIDESGMPKERFSAEFPKEGPSILRIQQVVRGDSAAYFCASSPLGVGSEAFFGQGTRLTVV.

The chain joins TRBV19 to TRBJ2-7; the match to TRBD1 covers 7 bases. Germline loops: CDR1 LNHDA, CDR2 SQIVND (reference sequence). The CDR3 consists of 18 residues. With 1 base clipped from V and 0 bases from J, the junction kept 12 bases outside the gene matches. The CDR3 here is CASSIGPPQGSHSYEQYF. The CDR3 DNA is TGTGCCAGTAGTATAGGCCCCCCACAGGGGTCGCACTCCTACGAGCAGTACTTC.

V and J are TRBV7-2 and TRBJ1-2; no clear D gene. CDR3 length: 15 amino acids. CDR1 is SGHTA and CDR2 is FQGNSA in the germline V gene. Trimming removed 5 bases at V and 0 bases at J, with 13 bases between. The CDR3 coding sequence is TGTGCCAGCAGCGTCAGTCGAGCCCCTAACTATGGCTACACCTTC. As protein: CASSVSRAPNYGYTF.